The sequence of this T cell receptor beta chain was determined in a study of cytomegalovirus exposure and HLA in healthy donors. V was trimmed by 8 bases and J by 1 base, leaving 20 bases between them. CDR1 is LNHDA, CDR2 SQIVND, per germline (reference sequence). The CDR3 extends over 16 amino acids. Only in-frame clones appear in the TCRdb table, and some are missing; sequencing was by immunoSEQ multiplex PCR. Of about 280,000 clones in the sample, roughly 88% were seen once. Sequencing was done on a sample of PBMCs. This TCR derives from a woman under 30 in good health and CMV-seronegative. V gene TRBV19 combines with J gene TRBJ1-1; no clear D. As DNA, the CDR3 is TGTGCCAGTCGGATGGGTGTTAGGAGTACGAACACTGAAGCTTTCTTT. This encodes CASRMGVRSTNTEAFF.